Following are 10 T cell receptor beta chains from one sample sequenced in a study of glioma-infiltrating T cells after dendritic cell vaccination. The time point was: after dendritic cell vaccination, including at tumor progression/relapse. The table came from immunoSEQ multiplex PCR; TCRdb's copy has only in-frame clones and leaves some out. The sample consists of over 75,000 clones, around four fifths of them appearing once. This sample comprised blood, obtained after dendritic cell vaccination. These receptor sequences come from a human donor with glioblastoma.

The rearrangement links TRBV19 to TRBJ2-5, with D hard to call. Per germline, CDR1 LNHDA and CDR2 SQIVND (reference sequence). The ends were cut back, 2 bases at V and 2 bases at J, with 6 bases in the middle. The CDR3 has 13 amino acids. The CDR3 DNA is TGTGCCAGTAGTATACAGGCACAAGAGACCCAGTACTTC. It is translated as CASSIQAQETQYF.

This clone was seen more than once but under ten times. The J gene is TRBJ2-3, the V gene TRBV5-1, with 11 nucleotides matching TRBD1. This CDR3 is built from 16 residues. CDR1 SGHRS and CDR2 YFSETQ come from the germline V gene. With 3 bases clipped from V and 2 bases from J, the junction kept 5 bases outside the gene matches. The CDR3, as DNA: TGCGCCAGCAGCTCCCGGACAGGGGGCAACACAGATACGCAGTATTTT. Residues: CASSSRTGGNTDTQYF.

Here the CDR3 reads CASSQDQRGDYEQYF. CDR3 nucleotides: TGTGCCAGCAGCCAAGACCAGCGGGGGGATTACGAGCAGTACTTC. The chain links TRBV4-2 to TRBJ2-7; 9 bases are a match to TRBD2. Trimming removed 0 bases from V and 4 bases from J; junction bases left unmatched: 4. CDR3 size: 15 residues. Germline assignment: CDR1 LGHNA and CDR2 YNFKEQ.

The chain has TRBV19 and TRBJ2-1; TRBD2 matches at 9 bases. CDR1 LNHDA and CDR2 SQIVND come from the germline V gene (reference sequence). The V and J ends lost 2 bases and 4 bases, in that order; junction bases with no gene match: 6. The length of the CDR3 is 16 residues. CDR3 coding DNA: TGTGCCAGTAGTATAACGGCTAGCGGGAAGTACAATGAGCAGTTCTTC. It encodes CASSITASGKYNEQFF.

The genes are TRBV28 and TRBJ2-5; the D is unclear. The CDR3 has 11 residues. V lost 7 bases and J lost 5, with 8 bases in between. Germline CDR1 is MDHEN and CDR2 is SYDVKM. CDR3 region: CASTVRETQYF. CDR3 coding DNA: TGTGCCAGCACGGTGAGGGAGACCCAGTACTTC.

V gene TRBV29-1 combines with J gene TRBJ1-1, with D maybe TRBD1 (6 bases). Germline lookup yields CDR1 SQVTM and CDR2 ANQGSEA. V was clipped by 6 bases and J by 1 base, with 15 bases between them. The CDR3 length is 14 residues. The CDR3 region is CSVTRQQGNTEAFF. As DNA, the CDR3 is TGCAGCGTCACCAGACAACAGGGGAACACTGAAGCTTTCTTT. Variable domain in full (rest from reference TRBV29-1 and TRBJ1-1): SAVISQKPSRDICQRGTSLTIQCQVDSQVTMMFWYRQQPGQSLTLIATANQGSEATYESGFVIDKFPISRPNLTFSTLTVSNMSPEDSSIYLCSVTRQQGNTEAFFGQGTRLTVV.

The chain couples TRBV4-2 to TRBJ1-4, with TRBD1 matching over 9 bases. Germline V gene lookup returns CDR1 LGHNA and CDR2 YNFKEQ. The CDR3 runs to 14 residues. With 4 bases clipped from V and 5 bases from J, the junction kept 2 bases outside the gene matches. The CDR3 sequence is CASSRGTGNEKLFF. The DNA of the CDR3 is TGTGCCAGCAGCCGCGGGACAGGGAATGAAAAACTGTTTTTT.

The rearrangement links TRBV7-2 to TRBJ1-3; perhaps TRBD1 as D (6 bases). Trimming removed 4 bases from V and 6 bases from J, with 10 bases in between. The CDR3 has 13 residues. Looked up from germline, CDR1 is SGHTA and CDR2 is FQGNSA. The CDR3 is CASSYRQANTIYF. The DNA of the CDR3 is TGTGCCAGCAGCTATCGACAGGCAAACACCATATATTTT.

The chain recombines TRBV7-9 with TRBJ2-1, with 7 nucleotides matching TRBD1. The CDR3 has 13 amino acids. The V gene's germline CDR1 is SEHNR and CDR2 FQNEAQ (reference sequence). Trimming took 3 bases from V and 7 from J; bases not matched to a gene: 3. CDR3 bases: TGTGCCAGCAGCTTCACAGGGGTAAATGAGCAGTTCTTC. Translating gives CASSFTGVNEQFF.

As DNA, the CDR3 is TGTGCCAGCTCACCGGCAGGGAATAGCAATCAGCCCCAGCATTTT. Translated, it gives CASSPAGNSNQPQHF. V is TRBV18 and J is TRBJ1-5; D perhaps matches TRBD1 (5 bases). This CDR3 has 15 amino acids. CDR1 and CDR2 from the germline V gene are KGHSH and LQKENI. The germline V and J ends were trimmed by 3 bases and 0 bases, with 9 bases remaining between them.